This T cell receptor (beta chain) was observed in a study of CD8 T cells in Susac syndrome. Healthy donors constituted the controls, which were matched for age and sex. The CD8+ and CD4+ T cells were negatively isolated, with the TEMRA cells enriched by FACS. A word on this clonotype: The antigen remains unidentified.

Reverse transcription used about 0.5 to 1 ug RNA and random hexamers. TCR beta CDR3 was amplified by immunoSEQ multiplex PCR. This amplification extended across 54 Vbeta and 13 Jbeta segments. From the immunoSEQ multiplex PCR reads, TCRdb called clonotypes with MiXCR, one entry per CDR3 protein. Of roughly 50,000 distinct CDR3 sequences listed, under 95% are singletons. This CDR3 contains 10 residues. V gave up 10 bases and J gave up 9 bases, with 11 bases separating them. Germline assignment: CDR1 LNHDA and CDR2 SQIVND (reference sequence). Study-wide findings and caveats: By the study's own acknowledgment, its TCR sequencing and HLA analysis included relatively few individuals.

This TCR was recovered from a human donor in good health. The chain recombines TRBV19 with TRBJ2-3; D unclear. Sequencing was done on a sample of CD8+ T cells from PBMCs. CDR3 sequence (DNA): TGTGCCACCAGCCTCGAAACGCAGTATTTT. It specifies CATSLETQYF.